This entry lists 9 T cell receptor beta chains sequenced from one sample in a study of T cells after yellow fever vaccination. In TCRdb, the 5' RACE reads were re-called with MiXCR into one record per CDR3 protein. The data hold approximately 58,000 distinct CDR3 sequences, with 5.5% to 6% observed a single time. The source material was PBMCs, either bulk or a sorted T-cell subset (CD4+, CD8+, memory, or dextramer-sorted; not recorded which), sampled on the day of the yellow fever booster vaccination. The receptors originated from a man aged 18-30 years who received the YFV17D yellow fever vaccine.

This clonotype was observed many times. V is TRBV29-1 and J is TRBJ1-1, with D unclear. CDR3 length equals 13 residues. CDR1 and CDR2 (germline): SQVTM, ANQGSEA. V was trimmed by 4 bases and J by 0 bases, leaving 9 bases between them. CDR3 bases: TGCAGCGTTGTGGGCACAATGAACACTGAAGCTTTCTTT. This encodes CSVVGTMNTEAFF.

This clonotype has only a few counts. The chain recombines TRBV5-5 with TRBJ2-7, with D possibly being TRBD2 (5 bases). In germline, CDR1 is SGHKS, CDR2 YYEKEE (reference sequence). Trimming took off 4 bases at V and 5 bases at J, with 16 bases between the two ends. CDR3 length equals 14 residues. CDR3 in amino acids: CASSPLALGHEQYV. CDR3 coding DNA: TGTGCCAGCAGCCCGCTCGCACTAGGACACGAGCAGTACGTC.

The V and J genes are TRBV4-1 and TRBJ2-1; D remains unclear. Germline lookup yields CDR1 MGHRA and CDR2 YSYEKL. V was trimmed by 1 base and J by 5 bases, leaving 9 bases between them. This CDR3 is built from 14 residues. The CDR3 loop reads CASSQVPVNNEQFF. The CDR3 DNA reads TGCGCCAGCAGCCAAGTACCAGTAAACAATGAGCAGTTCTTC.

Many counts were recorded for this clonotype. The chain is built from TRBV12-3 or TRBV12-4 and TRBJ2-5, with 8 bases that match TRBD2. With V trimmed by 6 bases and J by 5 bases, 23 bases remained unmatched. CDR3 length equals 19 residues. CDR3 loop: CASSSRGASGPGRGETQYF. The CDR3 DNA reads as TGTGCCAGCAGCTCTCGCGGGGCTAGCGGGCCTGGCCGTGGGGAGACCCAGTACTTC.

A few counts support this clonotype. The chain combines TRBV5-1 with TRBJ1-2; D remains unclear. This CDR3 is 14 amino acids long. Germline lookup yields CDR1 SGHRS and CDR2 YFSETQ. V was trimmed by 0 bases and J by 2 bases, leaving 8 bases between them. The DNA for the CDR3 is TGCGCCAGCAGCTTGGCCGGGGTCAACTATGGCTACACCTTC. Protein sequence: CASSLAGVNYGYTF.

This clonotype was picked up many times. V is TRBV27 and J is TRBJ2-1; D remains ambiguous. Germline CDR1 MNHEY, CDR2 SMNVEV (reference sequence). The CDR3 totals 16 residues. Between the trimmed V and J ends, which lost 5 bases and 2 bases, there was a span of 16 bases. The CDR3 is CASSHAGARAYNEQFF. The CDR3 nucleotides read TGTGCCAGCAGTCATGCTGGAGCTCGGGCCTACAATGAGCAGTTCTTC.

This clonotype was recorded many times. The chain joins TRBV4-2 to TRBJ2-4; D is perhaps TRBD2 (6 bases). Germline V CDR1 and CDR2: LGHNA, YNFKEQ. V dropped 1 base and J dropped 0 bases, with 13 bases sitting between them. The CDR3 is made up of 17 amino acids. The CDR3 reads CASSQGGSGLAKNIQYF. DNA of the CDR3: TGTGCCAGCAGCCAAGGTGGTAGCGGTCTAGCCAAAAACATTCAGTACTTC.

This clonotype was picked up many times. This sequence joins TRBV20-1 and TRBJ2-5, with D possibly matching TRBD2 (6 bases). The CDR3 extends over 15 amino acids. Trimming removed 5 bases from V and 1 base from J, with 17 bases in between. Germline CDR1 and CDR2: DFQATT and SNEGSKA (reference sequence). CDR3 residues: CSAQFPGGSQETQYF. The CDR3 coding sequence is TGCAGTGCTCAGTTTCCCGGGGGTTCCCAAGAGACCCAGTACTTC.

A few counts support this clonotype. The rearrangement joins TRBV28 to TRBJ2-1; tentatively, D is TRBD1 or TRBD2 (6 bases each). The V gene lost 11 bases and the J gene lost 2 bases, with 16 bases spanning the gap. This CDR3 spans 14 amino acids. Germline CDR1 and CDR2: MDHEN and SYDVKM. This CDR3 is CAGNRGEAYNEQFF. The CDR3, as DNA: TGTGCCGGCAATAGGGGGGAGGCCTACAATGAGCAGTTCTTC.